These 15 T cell receptor beta chains originate from one sample sequenced in a study of blood T cell repertoires in COVID-19. Profiled with immunoSEQ multiplex PCR; TCRdb holds only in-frame clones, not every one. The sample yields 190,000 or so clones, around 86% seen once. Sequencing used peripheral blood. The receptor set was obtained from a man aged 35-49 years with active or convalescent COVID-19.

This clone was detected many times. The CDR3 reads CASSGSGLGNQPQHF. The DNA of the CDR3 is TGTGCCAGCAGTGGGTCAGGGCTCGGCAATCAGCCCCAGCATTTT. The J gene is TRBJ1-5, the V gene TRBV2, with D perhaps matching TRBD1 (5 bases). CDR1 and CDR2 from the germline V gene are SNHLY and FYNNEI. V shed 4 bases and J shed 2 bases, with 12 bases lying between them. This CDR3 has 15 residues.

The chain has TRBV6-2 or TRBV6-3 and TRBJ2-2; possibly TRBD1 for D (6 bases). The length of the CDR3 is 15 residues. The germline gives CDR1 MNHEY, CDR2 SVGEGT. Trimming pared 6 bases from V and 2 bases from J, leaving 13 bases between. The DNA for the CDR3 is TGTGCCAGCAGCAGTGACAGGAGAAACACCGGGGAGCTGTTTTTT. Its protein product is CASSSDRRNTGELFF.

This clone was observed a handful of times. V usage is TRBV3-1 (or the pseudogene TRBV3-2) and J usage is TRBJ1-1, with TRBD1 matching over 9 bases. The trim removed 0 bases at V and 4 bases at J, leaving 6 bases unmatched. In germline, CDR1 is LGHDT, CDR2 YNNKEL (reference sequence). This CDR3 comprises 16 residues. CDR3: CASSQDPGQGFTEAFF. The CDR3 nucleotides are TGTGCCAGCAGCCAAGATCCGGGACAGGGTTTCACTGAAGCTTTCTTT.

The chain carries TRBV5-6 and TRBJ2-1, with 8 bases identical to TRBD1. The V segment lost 5 bases and the J segment 7 bases; nucleotides outside the gene matches: 8. Germline assignment: CDR1 SGHDT and CDR2 YYEEEE. The CDR3 is 14 residues long. The CDR3 reads CASRMPGQENEQFF. CDR3 sequence (DNA): TGTGCCAGCAGGATGCCGGGACAGGAAAATGAGCAGTTCTTC. The variable domain in full, with the rest retrieved from reference TRBV5-6 and TRBJ2-1, is DAGVTQSPTHLIKTRGQQVTLRCSPKSGHDTVSWYQQALGQGPQFIFQYYEEEERQRGNFPDRFSGHQFPNYSSELNVNALLLGDSALYLCASRMPGQENEQFFGPGTRLTVL.

This sequence joins TRBV24-1 and TRBJ2-2; D ambiguous. The germline V and J ends were trimmed by 0 bases and 0 bases, with 10 bases remaining between them. The CDR3 has 17 amino acids. Germline V CDR1 and CDR2: KGHDR, SFDVKD. This chain's CDR3 is CATSDLVRPANTGELFF. CDR3 nucleotides: TGTGCCACCAGTGATTTGGTCAGGCCCGCGAACACCGGGGAGCTGTTTTTT.

V gene TRBV11-3 combines with J gene TRBJ2-2, with D possibly being TRBD1 (5 bases). Trimming stripped 5 bases from V and 8 bases from J, with 12 bases between. Germline V gene data show CDR1 as SGHNT and CDR2 as YENEEA. The CDR3 sequence is 13 residues long. The CDR3 region is CASSPRGSGELFF. The CDR3 nucleotides are TGTGCCAGCAGCCCTAGGGGATCGGGGGAGCTGTTTTTT.

This clone was observed a single time. The V call is TRBV4-1, the J call TRBJ2-5; 8 nucleotides agree with TRBD2. The J segment lost 0 bases and the V segment lost 5 bases, leaving 20 bases of the junction unmatched. Germline V gives CDR1 MGHRA, CDR2 YSYEKL. The CDR3 loop spans 20 amino acids. CDR3 in DNA: TGCGCCAGCAGCTCTCAACTCTCCCCGGGACTAGGGGGGCACCAAGAGACCCAGTACTTC. It codes for CASSSQLSPGLGGHQETQYF.

This clone was found once. This chain joins TRBV7-3 and TRBJ1-2; 9 bases are a match to TRBD1. Germline V gene sequence: CDR1 SGHTA, CDR2 FQGTGA. V shed 5 bases and J 4 bases; nucleotides not matched to a gene: 5. The CDR3 consists of 14 residues. CDR3 DNA sequence: TGTGCCAGCAGCCCCGGGACAGGGTCCTATGGCTACACCTTC. Its protein is CASSPGTGSYGYTF.

In the case of this clone: This sample also contains other DNA sequences that code for the same CDR3. V gene TRBV18 combines with J gene TRBJ1-2; no firm D call. Looked up from germline, CDR1 is KGHSH and CDR2 is LQKENI. Trimming pared 3 bases from V and 8 bases from J, leaving 10 bases between. The CDR3 length is 12 residues. The CDR3: CASSPPGGGYTF. The CDR3 DNA follows: TGTGCCAGCTCACCCCCGGGTGGGGGCTACACCTTC. The full variable domain, rest sourced from reference TRBV18 and TRBJ1-2, is NAGVMQNPRHLVRRRGQEARLRCSPMKGHSHVYWYRQLPEEGLKFMVYLQKENIIDESGMPKERFSAEFPKEGPSILRIQQVVRGDSAAYFCASSPPGGGYTFGSGTRLTVV.

The chain recombines TRBV7-2 with TRBJ2-3, with a weak D call TRBD2 (6 bases). The CDR3 consists of 13 residues. Germline V gene sequence: CDR1 SGHTA, CDR2 FQGNSA. Trimming took 6 bases from V and 8 from J, leaving 15 bases between them. This CDR3 reads CASREAGLSTQYF. The CDR3 bases are TGTGCCAGCAGGGAGGCGGGGTTAAGTACGCAGTATTTT.

The J gene is TRBJ2-1, the V gene TRBV7-8; 7 nucleotides align to TRBD2. Germline V gives CDR1 SGHVS, CDR2 FQNEAQ. The ends lost 7 bases at V and 3 bases at J; junction bases unmatched: 9. The CDR3 totals 15 residues. The CDR3: CASTDKLASYNEQFF. The CDR3 DNA sequence: TGTGCCAGCACCGATAAACTAGCGAGCTACAATGAGCAGTTCTTC.

The CDR3 nucleotides read TGTGCCAGCAGCTTAGATAGCCGCTCCTACGAGCAGTACTTC. It translates to CASSLDSRSYEQYF. This chain links TRBV11-3 with TRBJ2-7; D is ambiguous. The V end lost 0 bases, the J end lost 0 bases, and 6 bases lay between the germline ends. The CDR3 extends over 14 amino acids. In germline, CDR1 is SGHNT, CDR2 YENEEA.

The chain carries TRBV30 and TRBJ1-6; 9 bases agree with TRBD1. Germline V gives CDR1 GTSNPN, CDR2 SVGIG (reference sequence). This CDR3 is built from 16 residues. Trimming removed 4 bases from V and 7 bases from J; junction bases left unmatched: 11. Here the CDR3 DNA reads TGTGCCTGGATTCCCAAACCCACAGGGGGCAATTCACCCCTCCACTTT. Its translation is CAWIPKPTGGNSPLHF.

The V and J genes are TRBV7-3 and TRBJ2-1; weak D call: TRBD2 (5 bases). This CDR3 has 15 amino acids. Germline values: CDR1 SGHTA, CDR2 FQGTGA. Trimming took off 5 bases at V and 5 bases at J, with 16 bases between the two ends. CDR3 DNA sequence: TGTGCCAGCAGCACACGGGGTTTGGGTAACAATGAGCAGTTCTTC. Translating gives CASSTRGLGNNEQFF.

The chain combines TRBV2 with TRBJ1-4, with 8 bases lining up with TRBD1. The CDR3 is made up of 16 amino acids. With V trimmed by 6 bases and J by 0 bases, 6 bases remained unmatched. The V gene's germline CDR1 is SNHLY and CDR2 FYNNEI. CDR3 region: CASRQGDLATNEKLFF. The CDR3 coding sequence is TGTGCCAGCAGACAGGGGGATCTCGCAACTAATGAAAAACTGTTTTTT.